This record covers a single TCR beta chain. Its specificity is not known. Template switching added a universal primer site, and cDNA bore unique molecular identifiers. TCRdb used MiXCR to reprocess the 5' RACE reads, holding one entry per CDR3 protein. Among 1,800,000 or so distinct CDR3 sequences, 32% were seen once, and the ten largest hold about 0.27%. The ends lost 7 bases at V and 10 bases at J; junction bases unmatched: 9. CDR3 length: 13 residues. Germline CDR1 reads MNHNS; CDR2 reads SASEGT. This sample was included in a study of identical twins. Findings and caveats of the study: Analyses based on zero insertions could be partly confounded by invariant MAIT and iNKT cells. The analysis was cross-sectional rather than longitudinal within donors.

The TCR was taken from a newborn girl in good health. The source material was cord blood. This sequence joins TRBV6-1 and TRBJ1-1, with TRBD1 identical over 10 bases. The CDR3 is CASTLDRGRGAFF. Here the CDR3 DNA reads TGTGCCAGCACCCTTGACAGGGGGCGAGGAGCTTTCTTT.